This entry lists 28 T cell receptor beta chains sequenced from one sample in a study of blood T cell repertoires in COVID-19. Measured with immunoSEQ multiplex PCR; TCRdb has only the in-frame clones, and not every one. The sample has around 58,000 clones; around 90% are singletons. Sequencing used PBMCs or T cells enriched from blood (not recorded which). All receptors come from a middle-aged woman who had recovered from COVID-19.

V is TRBV2 and J is TRBJ1-1; D might be TRBD1 (5 bases). The CDR3 covers 15 residues. The V gene lost 2 bases and the J gene lost 7 bases, with 17 bases spanning the gap. CDR1 is SNHLY and CDR2 is FYNNEI in the germline V gene. CDR3 loop: CASSETLGGRNEAFF. CDR3 nucleotides: TGTGCCAGCAGTGAAACGCTCGGGGGGAGGAATGAAGCTTTCTTT.

This chain joins TRBV5-1 and TRBJ2-5; D gene ambiguous. CDR3 length: 14 residues. CDR1 and CDR2 from the germline V gene are SGHRS and YFSETQ. The ends were cut back, 0 bases at V and 2 bases at J, with 8 bases in the middle. The DNA for the CDR3 is TGCGCCAGCAGCTTGGCTCCAGGACAAGAGACCCAGTACTTC. Translating gives CASSLAPGQETQYF.

The chain combines TRBV19 with TRBJ1-1, with 7 positions matching TRBD1. Trimming removed 5 bases from V and 3 bases from J; junction bases left unmatched: 18. Germline assignment: CDR1 LNHDA and CDR2 SQIVND (reference sequence). This CDR3 has 18 amino acids. The CDR3 DNA sequence: TGTGCCAGTAGTGTCTCACCGGGGAGACAGGGATGGGACACTGAAGCTTTCTTT. It is translated as CASSVSPGRQGWDTEAFF.

The chain links TRBV25-1 to TRBJ1-1; the match to TRBD1 covers 7 bases. Germline lookup yields CDR1 MGHDK and CDR2 SYGVNS. V gave up 0 bases and J gave up 1 base; unmatched junction bases: 5. The CDR3 sequence is 16 residues long. The CDR3 DNA reads as TGTGCCAGCAGTGAATATTTTGGGGACAGGAACACTGAAGCTTTCTTT. This sequence encodes CASSEYFGDRNTEAFF.

The chain recombines TRBV5-1 with TRBJ2-1; D is unresolved. Germline CDR1 SGHRS, CDR2 YFSETQ. The ends were cut back, 2 bases at V and 0 bases at J, with 6 bases in the middle. The CDR3 spans 14 residues. CDR3 DNA sequence: TGCGCCAGCAGCTTCTCGAGCTCCTACAATGAGCAGTTCTTC. Translated, it gives CASSFSSSYNEQFF.

The genes are TRBV6-5 and TRBJ1-4; D unresolved. With 5 bases removed from V and 0 bases from J, the gap between germline ends came to 10 bases. Per the germline V gene, CDR1 is MNHEY and CDR2 is SVGAGI. CDR3 size: 15 residues. In DNA, the CDR3 is TGTGCCAGCAGTATGTCCGCGACAACTAATGAAAAACTGTTTTTT. Residues: CASSMSATTNEKLFF.

The chain recombines TRBV10-3 with TRBJ1-5, with 7 bases matching TRBD1. Germline V gene lookup returns CDR1 ENHRY and CDR2 SYGVKD. V shed 4 bases and J 2 bases; nucleotides not matched to a gene: 2. CDR3 length: 14 amino acids. CDR3 nucleotide sequence: TGTGCCATCAGTGGACAGGGAGGCAATCAGCCCCAGCATTTT. Amino acid sequence: CAISGQGGNQPQHF.

The genes are TRBV27 and TRBJ1-1, with D uncertain. Germline lookup yields CDR1 MNHEY and CDR2 SMNVEV (reference sequence). V was shortened by 2 bases and J by 0 bases, with 22 bases between the two germline ends. This CDR3 is built from 19 residues. The CDR3 DNA reads as TGTGCCAGCAGTTTAAGGTCGGGTAGAAGCTCCCGCATGAACACTGAAGCTTTCTTT. Translated: CASSLRSGRSSRMNTEAFF.

V gene TRBV5-1 combines with J gene TRBJ1-1, with D possibly being TRBD1 (6 bases). The CDR3 has 16 residues. CDR1 and CDR2 from the germline V gene are SGHRS and YFSETQ. V was pared by 0 bases and J by 4 bases, with 16 bases between. Here the CDR3 DNA reads TGCGCCAGCAGCTTGGCCTATCCAGGGGTATCCACTGAAGCTTTCTTT. Translating it yields CASSLAYPGVSTEAFF.

Here the CDR3 reads CASSYRDSSYEQYF. In DNA form, the CDR3 reads TGCGCCAGCAGCTATAGGGACAGCTCCTACGAGCAGTACTTC. The rearrangement links TRBV5-1 to TRBJ2-7, with 7 nucleotides matching TRBD1. V lost 3 bases, J lost 0 bases, and 3 bases stayed unmatched. CDR1 SGHRS and CDR2 YFSETQ come from the germline V gene. The CDR3 totals 14 residues.

The chain carries TRBV5-1 and TRBJ2-1, with D unresolved. Germline CDR1 reads SGHRS; CDR2 reads YFSETQ. The CDR3 consists of 13 residues. The V end was cut by 4 bases, the J end by 7 bases, with 12 bases between. The CDR3 region is CASSTLGDNEQFF. The CDR3 nucleotides read TGCGCCAGCAGCACCCTCGGTGATAATGAGCAGTTCTTC. Full variable domain (remainder filled in from reference TRBV5-1 and TRBJ2-1): KAGVTQTPRYLIKTRGQQVTLSCSPISGHRSVSWYQQTPGQGLQFLFEYFSETQRNKGNFPGRFSGRQFSNSRSEMNVSTLELGDSALYLCASSTLGDNEQFFGPGTRLTVL.

This clone was counted once. The chain has TRBV4-1 and TRBJ1-6; D gene uncertain. With 9 bases removed from V and 11 bases from J, the gap between germline ends came to 8 bases. Germline V gene sequence: CDR1 MGHRA, CDR2 YSYEKL. The CDR3 consists of 10 residues. The CDR3 here is CARRRTPLHF. The CDR3 nucleotides are TGCGCCAGGCGGAGGACACCCCTCCACTTT.

CDR3 region: CASIDISSYEQYF. The DNA of the CDR3 is TGTGCCAGCATCGACATTTCCTCCTACGAGCAGTACTTC. This sequence joins TRBV6-5 and TRBJ2-7; D is ambiguous. Trimming cost V 7 bases and J 0 bases, with 10 bases left between them. This CDR3 spans 13 amino acids. Germline values: CDR1 MNHEY, CDR2 SVGAGI.

Here the CDR3 DNA reads TGTGCCAGCAGCCAAGATATCAGGGGCGGTGGAGATACGCAGTATTTT. Its protein is CASSQDIRGGGDTQYF. V and J are TRBV3-1 (or the pseudogene TRBV3-2) and TRBJ2-3, with a possible D match to TRBD1 (6 bases). Germline-derived CDR1 and CDR2 are LGHDT and YNNKEL (reference sequence). The CDR3 spans 16 residues. Trimming pared 0 bases from V and 5 bases from J, leaving 15 bases between.

This chain links TRBV19 with TRBJ2-7; 7 bases align to TRBD1. CDR1 and CDR2 from the germline V gene are LNHDA and SQIVND (reference sequence). Germline trimming cut 2 bases from V and 3 bases from J; bases unmatched to any gene: 4. The CDR3 runs 14 residues. This CDR3 is CASSISNRGYEQYF. Here the CDR3 DNA reads TGTGCCAGTAGTATAAGTAACAGGGGCTACGAGCAGTACTTC.

The V and J genes are TRBV12-3 or TRBV12-4 and TRBJ2-1; D not certain. Trimming removed 7 bases from V and 7 bases from J, with 14 bases in between. This CDR3 spans 13 amino acids. This CDR3 reads CASTLAGWNEQFF. CDR3 DNA sequence: TGTGCCAGCACCCTTGCAGGATGGAATGAGCAGTTCTTC.

The chain employs TRBV5-1 and TRBJ2-7, with TRBD2 matching over 8 bases. V lost 2 bases to trimming and J lost 5 bases; unmatched junction nucleotides: 6. This CDR3 has 14 residues. In germline, CDR1 is SGHRS, CDR2 YFSETQ. In DNA form, the CDR3 reads TGCGCCAGCAGCTTCCCGGGGGGGCCTGACGAGCAGTACTTC. It codes for CASSFPGGPDEQYF.

The genes are TRBV12-3 or TRBV12-4 and TRBJ1-2; D call uncertain. The CDR3 extends over 13 amino acids. Trimming cost V 6 bases and J 4 bases, with 12 bases left between them. The CDR3 bases are TGTGCCAGCAGCGAACCAGGTACCTATGGCTACACCTTC. This gives the protein CASSEPGTYGYTF.

The chain carries TRBV7-3 and TRBJ2-3; 11 nucleotides match TRBD2. Germline V lookup: CDR1 SGHTA, CDR2 FQGTGA. The length of the CDR3 is 15 residues. V was clipped by 5 bases and J by 5 bases; unmatched bases: 6. In nucleotides, the CDR3 is TGTGCCAGCAGCCGTAGCGGGGGGGCAATAGATACGCAGTATTTT. Its protein is CASSRSGGAIDTQYF.

This clone was observed once. The chain combines TRBV7-8 with TRBJ2-5; D may be TRBD2 (6 bases). CDR3 length: 13 amino acids. V lost 3 bases, J lost 7 bases, and 12 bases lay in between. The germline CDR1 and CDR2 sequences are SGHVS and FQNEAQ. CDR3 DNA sequence: TGTGCCAGCAGCTTTGGAGGGGCGGGGACCCAGTACTTC. Residues: CASSFGGAGTQYF.

The genes are TRBV23-1 and TRBJ2-5; the D gene is possibly TRBD1 (5 bases). TRBV23-1 is identified as an open reading frame with a role that is uncertain. Trimming shortened V by 3 bases and J by 1 base, and 6 bases separated the two germline ends. The CDR3 has 13 residues. The chain's CDR3 is CASSQGLQETQYF. CDR3 bases: TGCGCCAGCAGTCAGGGGCTCCAAGAGACCCAGTACTTC.

The chain uses TRBV13 and TRBJ2-4, with D possibly TRBD2 on 6 matching bases. Germline lookup yields CDR1 PRHDT and CDR2 FYEKMQ (reference sequence). The CDR3 totals 17 residues. V was cut by 6 bases and J by 0 bases, with 18 bases left in between. The CDR3 nucleotides are TGTGCCAGCAGTTTAAGGCCAGAGGGACTAGCCAAAAACATTCAGTACTTC. Its translation is CASSLRPEGLAKNIQYF.

The CDR3 nucleotides are TGTGCCAGCAGCTTGGAAGGGGCCCTGGGTAATTCACCCCTCCACTTT. Residues: CASSLEGALGNSPLHF. The rearrangement joins TRBV5-4 to TRBJ1-6; tentatively, D is TRBD1 (5 bases). CDR3 size: 16 residues. Looked up from germline, CDR1 is SGHNT and CDR2 is YYREEE (reference sequence). The V gene lost 0 bases and the J gene lost 6 bases, with 13 bases spanning the gap.

This chain connects TRBV3-1 (or the pseudogene TRBV3-2) to TRBJ2-7; 8 bases match TRBD1. The germline V gene encodes CDR1 LGHDT and CDR2 YNNKEL (reference sequence). V lost 3 bases and J lost 3; bases outside the gene matches: 10. The CDR3 is 16 amino acids. CDR3 sequence: CASSQVGETGDYEQYF. The CDR3 coding sequence is TGTGCCAGCAGCCAGGTGGGAGAGACAGGGGACTACGAGCAGTACTTC.

The V gene is TRBV27, the J gene TRBJ2-4, with D maybe TRBD1 (5 bases). V was pared by 11 bases and J by 6 bases, with 14 bases between. The length of the CDR3 is 12 residues. From germline, CDR1 is MNHEY and CDR2 SMNVEV (reference sequence). This chain's CDR3 is CAGAQSRNIQYF. CDR3 bases: TGTGCCGGGGCTCAGTCGCGAAACATTCAGTACTTC.

V usage is TRBV19 and J usage is TRBJ2-3, with TRBD1 matching 7 bases. The CDR3 has 15 amino acids. After removal of 2 bases from V and 0 bases from J, the junction contained 2 bases not matched to a gene. Germline CDR1 LNHDA, CDR2 SQIVND (reference sequence). CDR3 DNA sequence: TGTGCCAGTAGTATAAAGGGGGCGAGCACAGATACGCAGTATTTT. It translates to CASSIKGASTDTQYF.

Written as DNA, the CDR3 is TGCGCCAGCAGCTTGGGGACTGGACGCGGCTATGGCTACACCTTC. This encodes CASSLGTGRGYGYTF. The rearrangement links TRBV5-1 to TRBJ1-2, with D uncertain. The CDR3 spans 15 residues. CDR1 and CDR2 (germline): SGHRS, YFSETQ. The V and J ends lost 0 bases and 4 bases respectively, with 13 bases between them.

This clone showed up just once. V is TRBV12-3 or TRBV12-4 and J is TRBJ2-7, with 8 nucleotides matching TRBD1. Germline trimming cut 4 bases from V and 6 bases from J; bases unmatched to any gene: 5. This CDR3 has 13 amino acids. This CDR3 reads CASSSSGQGEQYF. In DNA, the CDR3 is TGTGCCAGCAGTTCCAGCGGACAGGGCGAGCAGTACTTC.